This TCR beta chain was recorded in a study of identical twins. Regarding the study as a whole: The study found excess low generation probability among twin-shared out-of-frame alpha sequences. Models underestimated how often monozygotic twins shared out-of-frame TCR alpha. One should note that invariant MAIT and iNKT cells could partly confound zero-insertion analyses.

CDR1 and CDR2 (germline): LNHNV, YYDKDF (reference sequence). This CDR3 comprises 14 residues. V lost 8 bases to trimming and J lost 3 bases, with 13 bases between them. This clonotype was picked up many times. Its matching antigen is unknown. It was template switching that added a universal primer site, and there were unique molecular identifiers on the cDNA. TCRdb ran MiXCR on the 5' RACE reads and lists one entry per CDR3 protein. The sample contains 300,000 or so distinct CDR3 sequences, over 8.5% of which appear only once. A further study also used this sample, focusing on yellow fever vaccine responses in identical twins.

The source is a young woman in good health. Sequenced sample: CD8+ T cells sorted from blood. The chain carries TRBV15 and TRBJ2-2, with D tentatively TRBD1 or TRBD2 (6 bases each). The CDR3 spells CATSLRGDTGELFF. The CDR3 DNA reads TGTGCCACCTCGCTTAGGGGGGACACCGGGGAGCTGTTTTTT.